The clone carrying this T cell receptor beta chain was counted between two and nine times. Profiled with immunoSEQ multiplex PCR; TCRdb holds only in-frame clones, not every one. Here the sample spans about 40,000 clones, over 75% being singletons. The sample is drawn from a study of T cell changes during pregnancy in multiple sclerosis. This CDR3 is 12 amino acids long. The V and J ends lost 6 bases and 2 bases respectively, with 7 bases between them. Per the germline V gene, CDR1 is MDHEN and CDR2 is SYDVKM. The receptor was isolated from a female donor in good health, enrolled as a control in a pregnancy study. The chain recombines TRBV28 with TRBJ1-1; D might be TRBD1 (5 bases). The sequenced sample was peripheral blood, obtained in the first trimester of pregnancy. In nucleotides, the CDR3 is TGTGCCAGCAGGGGGGGAAACACTGAAGCTTTCTTT. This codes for CASRGGNTEAFF. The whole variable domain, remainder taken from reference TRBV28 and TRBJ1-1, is DVKVTQSSRYLVKRTGEKVFLECVQDMDHENMFWYRQDPGLGLRLIYFSYDVKMKEKGDIPEGYSVSREKKERFSLILESASTNQTSMYLCASRGGNTEAFFGQGTRLTVV.